The following is a TCR beta chain sequence with its context. Looked up from germline, CDR1 is DFQATT and CDR2 is SNEGSKA (reference sequence). V lost 3 bases to trimming and J lost 1 base, with 7 bases between them. The CDR3 totals 14 residues. This entry is derived from a study of blood T cell repertoires in COVID-19. Sequencing was performed with immunoSEQ multiplex PCR; in TCRdb, only in-frame clones are kept and a portion is missing. Here the sample spans around 95,000 clones, more than 70% being singletons. The sequence derives from a human donor in a cohort sampled during active COVID-19. Source material: peripheral blood. The rearrangement joins TRBV20-1 to TRBJ1-6; D call uncertain. The CDR3 loop is CSASTRSYNSPLHF. Written as DNA, the CDR3 is TGCAGTGCTAGTACTAGGTCCTATAATTCACCCCTCCACTTT.